This entry features one TCR beta chain sequence. These data come from a study of blood T cell repertoires in COVID-19. Germline loops: CDR1 SEHNR, CDR2 FQNEAQ (reference sequence). The CDR3 totals 16 residues. Trimming at V came to 1 base and at J to 2 bases, leaving 3 bases not matched to a gene. Data came from immunoSEQ multiplex PCR; TCRdb stores just in-frame clones and leaves some out. The data contain 200,000 to 250,000 clones, roughly 76% of them singletons. The sequence derives from a woman of 80 years or more with COVID-19, enrolled during active disease. The V call is TRBV7-9, the J call TRBJ2-1; 9 nucleotides agree with TRBD2. Sequencing input: peripheral blood. The CDR3 is CASSLDSGGAYNEQFF. The CDR3 region has the DNA TGTGCCAGCAGCTTAGATAGCGGGGGCGCCTACAATGAGCAGTTCTTC.